The subject of this entry is one T cell receptor (beta chain). These data originate in a study of control samples from healthy donors and cancer patients. Some clones are missing from TCRdb's copy, which holds only in-frame ones; the method was immunoSEQ multiplex PCR. The repertoire holds just under 80,000 clones, with roughly 89% as singletons. In germline, CDR1 is WNHNN, CDR2 SYGVQD (reference sequence). V was pared by 7 bases and J by 4 bases, with 7 bases of the junction left unmatched. This CDR3 is 16 amino acids long. The sequenced sample was PBMCs. The TCR sequence derives from an older woman with head and neck cancer. The chain is built from TRBV10-1 and TRBJ2-3; 14 bases match TRBD2. The CDR3 reads CASMGTSGREADTQYF. Written as DNA, the CDR3 is TGCGCCAGCATGGGGACTAGCGGGAGAGAAGCAGATACGCAGTATTTT.